The rows below give T cell receptor beta chains drawn from one sample of a study of early T cells in non-severe SARS-CoV-2 infection. TCRdb reprocessed the 5' RACE reads with MiXCR, giving one entry per CDR3 protein. The sample shows 60,000 to 75,000 distinct CDR3 sequences, over 9.5% of them seen only once. The sequenced material came from whole blood. The source is an adult who was a healthcare worker with PCR-confirmed SARS-CoV-2 infection or an uninfected control (not recorded which). Each CDR3 is given with its conserved first and last residue. The D gene is left open where the match is weak. Only some rows state a clone size, as once, few, many or a class for expanded clones.

abundance	v_gene	j_gene	d_gene	CDR3aa	CDR3nt
-	TRBV20-1	TRBJ2-7	TRBD2	CSARDRGGRSEQYF	TGCAGTGCTAGAGATCGGGGGGGAAGGTCTGAGCAGTACTTC
-	TRBV2	TRBJ2-1	-	CASSPSDEQFF	TGTGCCAGCAGTCCCAGCGATGAGCAGTTCTTC
-	TRBV4-3	TRBJ2-2	-	CASSQEVPGPLGGELFF	TGCGCCAGCAGCCAAGAGGTCCCCGGGCCCTTGGGCGGGGAGCTGTTTTTT
many	TRBV7-9	TRBJ2-5	-	CASSNQETQYF	TGTGCCAGCAGCAACCAAGAGACCCAGTACTTC
-	TRBV5-1	TRBJ1-4	TRBD1	CASSAMTGTNEKLFF	TGCGCCAGCAGCGCCATGACAGGGACTAATGAAAAACTGTTTTTT
-	TRBV20-1	TRBJ2-2	TRBD1	CSARIRQGHTGELFF	TGCAGTGCTAGGATTCGACAGGGGCACACCGGGGAGCTGTTTTTT
many	TRBV7-3	TRBJ2-1	-	CASSGGAGPPYNEQFF	TGTGCCAGCAGCGGAGGGGCGGGACCCCCCTACAATGAGCAGTTCTTC
few	TRBV29-1	TRBJ2-3	TRBD2	CSVVGGNADTQYF	TGCAGCGTTGTCGGGGGGAATGCGGATACGCAGTATTTT
few	TRBV4-2	TRBJ1-1	-	CGGTEAFF	TGTGGTGGTACTGAAGCTTTCTTT
few	TRBV20-1	TRBJ2-7	-	CSAGGDSAGEQYF	TGCAGTGCTGGTGGGGACTCCGCCGGCGAGCAGTACTTC
few	TRBV2	TRBJ1-2	-	CASTPDSDGYTF	TGTGCCAGCACGCCTGATAGCGATGGCTACACCTTC
-	TRBV20-1	TRBJ2-2	-	CSAMGLLPGELFF	TGCAGTGCTATGGGACTGCTTCCCGGGGAGCTGTTTTTT
many	TRBV3-1	TRBJ2-1	-	CASSPWGRGHEQFF	TGTGCCAGCAGCCCATGGGGGCGGGGGCATGAGCAGTTCTTC
-	TRBV6-1	TRBJ1-3	-	CASSARLFSGNTIYF	TGTGCCAGCAGCGCTCGACTGTTCTCTGGAAACACCATATATTTT
few	TRBV11-2	TRBJ1-3	-	CASSLVQTGFGNTIYF	TGTGCCAGCAGCTTAGTTCAGACAGGCTTCGGAAACACCATATATTTT
-	TRBV6-6	TRBJ2-3	TRBD1	CASSTGDRGTDTQYF	TGTGCCAGCAGTACAGGGGACAGGGGAACAGATACGCAGTATTTT
-	TRBV12-3/TRBV12-4	TRBJ2-2	TRBD2	CASTKRGAGTGELFF	TGTGCCAGCACCAAGCGGGGGGCGGGCACCGGGGAGCTGTTTTTT
-	TRBV5-1	TRBJ1-2	-	CASSLGHTYGYTF	TGCGCCAGCAGCTTGGGTCATACCTATGGCTACACCTTC
-	TRBV10-3	TRBJ2-3	TRBD1	CAINPDRGLTDTQYF	TGTGCCATCAACCCCGACAGGGGGCTCACAGATACGCAGTATTTT
-	TRBV5-1	TRBJ2-7	-	CASSPTGGREQYF	TGCGCCAGCAGCCCGACCGGGGGTCGCGAGCAGTACTTC
-	TRBV21-1	TRBJ1-6	-	CASSIRDSNSPLHF	TGTGCCAGCAGCATCAGGGACAGCAATTCACCCCTCCACTTT
few	TRBV4-1	TRBJ2-3	-	CASSQDGGGTDTQYF	TGCGCCAGCAGCCAAGATGGGGGCGGCACAGATACGCAGTATTTT
few	TRBV7-2	TRBJ2-7	-	CASSPRAGSSYEQYF	TGTGCCAGCAGCCCCCGGGCAGGGAGCTCCTACGAGCAGTACTTC
many	TRBV5-1	TRBJ2-3	TRBD2	CASSVSGGTDTQYF	TGCGCCAGCAGCGTAAGCGGGGGCACAGATACGCAGTATTTT
-	TRBV7-6	TRBJ2-1	-	CASSLWGGSYNEQFF	TGTGCCAGCAGCTTATGGGGAGGCTCCTACAATGAGCAGTTCTTC
many	TRBV10-3	TRBJ2-7	-	CATAWVSSYEQYF	TGTGCCACGGCCTGGGTTTCGTCCTACGAGCAGTACTTC
few	TRBV12-3/TRBV12-4	TRBJ1-2	-	CASSFLQGPYSFTNYGYTF	TGTGCCAGCAGTTTCCTTCAGGGGCCCTACTCATTCACTAACTATGGCTACACCTTC
few	TRBV29-1	TRBJ2-1	-	CSVGEGRNEQFF	TGCAGCGTTGGAGAGGGTCGCAATGAGCAGTTCTTC
few	TRBV5-4	TRBJ1-2	-	CATKGSGYGYTF	TGTGCCACCAAAGGCTCGGGCTATGGCTACACCTTC
-	TRBV4-1	TRBJ1-6	TRBD1	CASSQGTGHSPLHF	TGCGCCAGCAGCCAAGGGACAGGGCATTCACCCCTCCACTTT
-	TRBV7-7	TRBJ2-5	-	CASSSQTLETQYF	TGTGCTAGCAGCTCACAGACCTTGGAGACCCAGTACTTC
few	TRBV7-9	TRBJ1-1	TRBD1	CASSPFNRGVKDTEAFF	TGTGCCAGCAGCCCGTTTAACAGGGGGGTGAAGGACACTGAAGCTTTCTTT
-	TRBV24-1	TRBJ2-1	-	CATSVVNEQFF	TGTGCCACCAGTGTTGTCAATGAGCAGTTCTTC
many	TRBV12-3/TRBV12-4	TRBJ2-1	-	CASSLAGPGSNEQFF	TGTGCCAGCAGTTTGGCGGGGCCAGGTAGCAATGAGCAGTTCTTC
few	TRBV4-1	TRBJ2-1	-	CASSQVGPQGNEQFF	TGCGCCAGCAGCCAAGTTGGGCCCCAGGGGAATGAGCAGTTCTTC
many	TRBV11-2	TRBJ2-7	-	CASSPRDTQAYEQYF	TGTGCCAGCAGCCCCAGGGACACCCAGGCCTACGAGCAGTACTTC
many	TRBV19	TRBJ2-3	TRBD2	CASSNPAGGQDTQYF	TGTGCCAGTAGCAACCCGGCGGGAGGCCAAGATACGCAGTATTTT
few	TRBV19	TRBJ1-5	-	CASSSQLRSNQPQHF	TGTGCCAGTAGTAGCCAACTTCGGAGCAATCAGCCCCAGCATTTT
few	TRBV11-2	TRBJ2-3	TRBD2	CASKDLGEGLTDTQYF	TGTGCCAGCAAAGACCTTGGGGAGGGCCTCACAGATACGCAGTATTTT
-	TRBV29-1	TRBJ1-6	-	CSVRDYNSPLHF	TGCAGCGTTAGGGACTATAATTCACCCCTCCACTTT
many	TRBV5-1	TRBJ1-2	-	CASSLRDPRNYGYTF	TGCGCCAGCAGCTTAAGGGATCCGCGTAACTATGGCTACACCTTC
many	TRBV29-1	TRBJ1-1	TRBD1	CSVLGQGGAFF	TGCAGCGTCCTTGGTCAGGGGGGGGCTTTCTTT
-	TRBV9	TRBJ2-2	-	CASSEQGIRTGELFF	TGTGCCAGCAGCGAACAGGGTATAAGAACCGGGGAGCTGTTTTTT
many	TRBV18	TRBJ2-7	TRBD1	CASSPSGQGYEQYF	TGTGCCAGCTCACCTTCGGGACAGGGTTACGAGCAGTACTTC
many	TRBV7-9	TRBJ1-4	-	CASSFGVNEKLFF	TGTGCCAGCAGCTTCGGAGTTAATGAAAAACTGTTTTTT
many	TRBV7-2	TRBJ1-6	-	CASRWQEYNSPLHF	TGTGCCAGCCGGTGGCAGGAGTATAATTCACCCCTCCACTTT
few	TRBV19	TRBJ2-7	TRBD1	CASRRTDRAYEQYF	TGTGCCAGTAGACGGACGGACAGGGCCTACGAGCAGTACTTC
many	TRBV10-3	TRBJ2-3	TRBD2	CAISPRGGSDTQYF	TGTGCCATCAGCCCGAGGGGAGGGTCGGATACGCAGTATTTT